Each of the 11 T cell receptor beta chains below was sequenced from the same sample in a study of blood T cell repertoires in COVID-19. Clones were sequenced by immunoSEQ multiplex PCR, and TCRdb holds only the in-frame ones, with some missing. The sample carries about 83,000 clones, approximately 81% recorded once. The sequenced sample was peripheral blood. The receptors shown here come from a woman of 80 years or more with acute or convalescent COVID-19.

This clone was seen only once. This chain links TRBV7-9 with TRBJ1-6, with 9 bases aligning to TRBD1. Looked up from germline, CDR1 is SEHNR and CDR2 is FQNEAQ (reference sequence). The CDR3 contains 14 residues. The junction had 6 bases not matched to a gene; V was cut back by 5 bases and J by 10 bases. The CDR3 coding sequence is TGTGCCAGCAGCCTCGACAGGGGGTACTCACCCCTCCACTTT. This encodes CASSLDRGYSPLHF.

This clone was detected only once. This chain uses TRBV6-9 with TRBJ1-6; possibly TRBD1 for D (6 bases). Trimming took off 9 bases at V and 9 bases at J, with 12 bases between the two ends. CDR1 is MNHGY, CDR2 SVAAGI, per germline. CDR3 length equals 12 residues. The CDR3 here is CARPRGPSPLHF. The CDR3 DNA reads as TGTGCCAGGCCGCGGGGGCCTTCACCCCTCCACTTT.

In this sample, this clone turned up a few times. V usage is TRBV5-1 and J usage is TRBJ1-3; TRBD1 aligns across 9 bases. This CDR3 is 14 amino acids long. CDR1 and CDR2 (germline): SGHRS, YFSETQ. The V and J ends lost 5 bases and 5 bases, in that order; junction bases with no gene match: 5. The CDR3 sequence: CASRNTGGRNTIYF. The CDR3, as DNA: TGCGCCAGCAGAAACACAGGGGGCAGAAACACCATATATTTT.

This chain uses TRBV15 with TRBJ2-5; D possibly corresponds to TRBD2 (5 bases). Per germline, CDR1 LNHNV and CDR2 YYDKDF (reference sequence). This CDR3 spans 14 amino acids. V was trimmed by 4 bases and J by 1 base, leaving 10 bases between them. Here the CDR3 reads CATSTGYSQETQYF. CDR3 in DNA: TGTGCCACCAGCACGGGGTATAGCCAAGAGACCCAGTACTTC. Full variable domain (remainder filled in from reference TRBV15 and TRBJ2-5): DAMVIQNPRYQVTQFGKPVTLSCSQTLNHNVMYWYQQKSSQAPKLLFHYYDKDFNNEADTPDNFQSRRPNTSFCFLDIRSPGLGDTAMYLCATSTGYSQETQYFGPGTRLLVL.

This clone occurred a few times. The CDR3 coding sequence is TGTGCCAGCAGTCCCCCCTCTCTAAGCGGGGGGGGTAATGAGCAGTTCTTC. Translation: CASSPPSLSGGGNEQFF. This chain connects TRBV6-6 to TRBJ2-1; 10 bases are shared with TRBD2. CDR1 and CDR2 (germline): MNHNY, SVGAGI (reference sequence). V shed 5 bases, J shed 7 bases, and the junction held 14 bases outside the gene matches. The CDR3 length is 17 residues.

The gene calls are TRBV12-3 or TRBV12-4 and TRBJ1-5, with D possibly being TRBD1 (6 bases). Trimming left V 5 bases short and J 6 bases short, with 11 bases between. The CDR3 has 13 amino acids. For the CDR3, the DNA is TGTGCCAGCAGTCAGGGGAGGGGTCAGCCCCAGCATTTT. Its translation is CASSQGRGQPQHF.

The CDR3 reads CASSPGGQGGRANVLTF. The CDR3 DNA reads TGTGCCAGCAGCCCGGGGGGACAGGGGGGAAGAGCCAACGTCCTGACTTTC. The chain recombines TRBV4-2 with TRBJ2-6; 11 bases align to TRBD1. The ends lost 4 bases at V and 7 bases at J; junction bases unmatched: 9. The CDR3 covers 17 residues. Per the germline V gene, CDR1 is LGHNA and CDR2 is YNFKEQ.

The V and J genes are TRBV4-1 and TRBJ1-4; D is uncertain. This CDR3 is built from 16 residues. V lost 4 bases, J lost 4 bases, and 16 bases lay in between. Germline V gene lookup returns CDR1 MGHRA and CDR2 YSYEKL. The CDR3: CASSLLGRENNEKLFF. As DNA, the CDR3 is TGCGCCAGCAGCCTCCTCGGCCGGGAAAATAATGAAAAACTGTTTTTT.

The chain recombines TRBV6-6 with TRBJ1-5; D gene ambiguous. The germline V gene encodes CDR1 MNHNY and CDR2 SVGAGI (reference sequence). The CDR3 spans 15 residues. Trimming stripped 8 bases from V and 4 bases from J, with 18 bases between. This CDR3 is CASARDLQINQPQHF. The DNA of the CDR3 is TGTGCCAGCGCCCGGGATCTTCAAATAAATCAGCCCCAGCATTTT.

This clone occurred a few times. The gene calls are TRBV19 and TRBJ1-5, with 8 bases matching TRBD1. Looked up from germline, CDR1 is LNHDA and CDR2 is SQIVND (reference sequence). The CDR3 covers 14 residues. The V segment lost 4 bases and the J segment 7 bases; nucleotides outside the gene matches: 6. For the CDR3, the DNA is TGTGCCAGTAGTACCACAGGGGGAGGGCAGCCCCAGCATTTT. Amino acid sequence: CASSTTGGGQPQHF.

V is TRBV5-1 and J is TRBJ2-3; 11 nucleotides match TRBD2. Germline trimming cut 4 bases from V and 5 bases from J; bases unmatched to any gene: 6. This CDR3 is built from 15 residues. From germline, CDR1 is SGHRS and CDR2 YFSETQ. DNA for the CDR3: TGCGCCAGCAGCCAACTAGCGGGGGCGGGAGATACGCAGTATTTT. Residues: CASSQLAGAGDTQYF.